Here is one TCR beta chain with its context. The data belong to a study of blood T cell repertoires in COVID-19. The overall study: Nucleic acid was either cDNA or gDNA, and it came from T cells, B-cell-depleted T cells, or PBMCs.

The V segment lost 4 bases and the J segment 7 bases; nucleotides outside the gene matches: 9. This CDR3 has 14 residues. Germline V gene data show CDR1 as SGHRS and CDR2 as YFSETQ. Original handling: By means of reference gene primer amplification, nucleated cell counts were estimated. The assay was immunoSEQ multiplex PCR, and TCRdb's table has in-frame clones only and misses some. V, J and clone size are taken as reported in that table, and D and trimming were inferred from the DNA itself. This sample has approximately 69,000 clones, with roughly 85% found just once. J is TRBJ1-2 and V is TRBV5-1, with 8 bases matching TRBD1. Sequencing was carried out using peripheral blood. The TCR originated in a woman at least 80 years old with acute or convalescent COVID-19. The DNA of the CDR3 is TGCGCCAGCAGCGTAAACAGGGGGTCGGGTGGCTACACCTTC. This sequence encodes CASSVNRGSGGYTF.